The entry that follows covers one T cell receptor beta chain sequence. Its target antigen remains unknown. No base quality information exists; no much larger clone differs at one position. The time point label on this specimen signifies: cycle 4 day 1 (C4D1), after 6 weeks of nivolumab. Relapse after autologous stem cell transplantation had occurred in all trial patients, and cohorts A, B and C were distinguished by prior brentuximab vedotin exposure. The trial cohort included fewer than 65 patients with relapsed/refractory classical Hodgkin lymphoma, and each patient had a best overall response of complete response, partial response or progressive disease. In the multi-cohort phase II CheckMate 205 trial, trial patients received single-agent nivolumab. An independent review committee assessed best overall response by applying the 2007 International Working Group response criteria. Trial PBMCs were obtained immediately prior to nivolumab initiation (C1D1) and on therapy at cycle 2 day 1 and cycle 4 day 1. Peripheral blood was collected in 8 mL Vacutainer Cell Preparation Tubes, from which PBMCs were isolated by centrifugation and then cryopreserved.

CDR1 and CDR2 are read off the germline V gene as ENHRY and SYGVKD. The junction carries 8 bases between V and J, which are trimmed by 8 bases and 0 bases respectively. Reading from cysteine to phenylalanine, the CDR3 counts 13 amino acids. The sequence is cut down to CDR3 DNA, 39 bases in frame from base 1. This sample is part of a study of PD-1 blockade in classical Hodgkin lymphoma (dated by TCRdb to 2020 to 2022). Study-wide context: Nivolumab dosing was 3 mg/kg intravenously every 2 weeks, continuing until either disease progression or unacceptable toxicity. To define a peripheral blood immune signature of response to PD-1 blockade in classical Hodgkin lymphoma, the study combined TCR beta sequencing with CyTOF. What the work shows at the level of the full study, not this receptor alone: A significant rise by C4D1 was seen in CD4+ but not CD8+ TCR diversity (p=0.0027 vs p=0.16), with the rise being most apparent in complete responders (p=0.02). Baseline diversity similar to that of newly diagnosed patients was observed in trial patients achieving complete response, whereas significantly lower diversity was observed in partial responders and progressors. Patients starting nivolumab less than 1 year after ASCT had lower diversity and were excluded from later analyses to avoid confounding by immune reconstitution. The study was restricted to a single clinical trial cohort, and the causes of repertoire differences, possibly disease activity or prior therapy, were left undefined. Baseline TCR diversity was reported as lower in newly diagnosed patients than in healthy donors, and lower still in relapsed/refractory patients.

The Qiagen DNeasy kit was used to extract genomic DNA both from unsorted PBMCs and from the negatively selected CD4+ and CD8+ fractions. TCR beta CDR3 regions were subjected to amplification by immunoSEQ multiplex PCR with primers that anneal to V and J segments. A synthetic immune receptor repertoire was used to minimize amplification bias, and remaining bias was computationally removed after sequencing. Turning to the authors' computational methods: Repertoire diversity was quantified as the Shannon entropy index using custom Python scripts. Unsorted, CD4+ and CD8+ repertoires were analyzed separately, except for combined analyses in which CD4+ and CD8+ sequences were merged in silico. Clonal expansion was defined as at least a 2-fold frequency increase after treatment relative to C1D1, with a pseudocount of 0.5 for undetected baseline clones. Clones with 0 or 1 copy at C1D1 were classified as singleton clones, and clones with 2 or more copies were classified as non-singleton clones. Clones expanded in unsorted samples were annotated as CD4+, CD8+ or unknown by matching protein sequences in sorted samples from the same patient. Diversity changes from C1D1 to C4D1 were tested in paired samples using Wilcoxon tests. TCRdb took over this immuneACCESS table, retaining in-frame rearrangements with V and J assigned. Such tables are incomplete; in checked studies, under half of the missing clones stem from an unresolved V gene, and the remainder is unexplained. Clone size and V and J calls were adopted from that table, with D and trimming inferred from the DNA. The sample table records roughly 46,000 clones; about 76% of these occur just once. Approximately 12% of the sample lies in the top ten.

The receptor's source is a human donor with classical Hodgkin lymphoma. The sample in question was peripheral blood mononuclear cells (PBMCs), obtained before the fourth cycle of nivolumab. The chain is encoded by TRBV10-3 joined to TRBJ1-5, with TRBD1 tentatively as D gene (5 bases match). The CDR3 region has the sequence CAIGTDSNQPQHF. The DNA sequence is given as TGTGCCATCGGGACGGATAGCAATCAGCCCCAGCATTTT.